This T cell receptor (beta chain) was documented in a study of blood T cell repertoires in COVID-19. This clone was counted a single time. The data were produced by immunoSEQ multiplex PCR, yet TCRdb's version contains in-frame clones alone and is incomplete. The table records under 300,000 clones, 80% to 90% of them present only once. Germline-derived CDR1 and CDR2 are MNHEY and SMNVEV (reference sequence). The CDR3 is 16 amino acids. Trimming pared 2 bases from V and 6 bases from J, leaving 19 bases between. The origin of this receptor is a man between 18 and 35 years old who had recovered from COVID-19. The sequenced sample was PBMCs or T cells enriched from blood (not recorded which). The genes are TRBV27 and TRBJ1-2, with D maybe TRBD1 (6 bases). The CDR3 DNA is TGTGCCAGCAGTTTAGAATTTACCGGGACAATCAATGGCTACACCTTC. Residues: CASSLEFTGTINGYTF.